These 32 T cell receptor beta chains came from one sample sequenced in a study of cytomegalovirus exposure and HLA in healthy donors. The PCR ran on 60 Vbeta and 13 Jbeta primers. Here immunoSEQ multiplex PCR was the method, and the copy in TCRdb shows in-frame clones only, minus some. This sample has about 150,000 clones; approximately 71% occur once, and the top ten carry roughly 5.4%. Sequenced input: PBMCs. These receptors were collected from a woman aged 18-29 years in good health and CMV-seropositive.

The V call is TRBV2, the J call TRBJ1-2, with TRBD1 as a possible D gene (5 bases). The germline V and J ends were trimmed by 0 bases and 0 bases, with 11 bases remaining between them. The germline V gene encodes CDR1 SNHLY and CDR2 FYNNEI. The CDR3 has 16 amino acids. CDR3 sequence: CASSEAVGVANYGYTF. In nucleotides, the CDR3 is TGTGCCAGCAGTGAAGCGGTAGGGGTAGCTAACTATGGCTACACCTTC.

The V and J genes are TRBV4-1 and TRBJ1-5, with D possibly being TRBD1 (6 bases). The CDR3 length is 13 residues. The germline V gene encodes CDR1 MGHRA and CDR2 YSYEKL. V gave up 4 bases and J gave up 6 bases, with 10 bases separating them. CDR3 nucleotide sequence: TGCGCCAGCAGCCTAGGGGGGGCTCAGCCCCAGCATTTT. Translation gives CASSLGGAQPQHF.

A few counts support this clone. The chain combines TRBV11-1 with TRBJ1-1, with 9 bases identical to TRBD1. Unmatched junction bases numbered 9, after V lost 6 bases and J lost 4 bases. Per the germline V gene, CDR1 is SGHAT and CDR2 is FQDESV (reference sequence). The CDR3 length is 15 residues. The CDR3 reads CASSTTGGAGTEAFF. For the CDR3, the DNA is TGTGCCAGCAGTACTACAGGGGGCGCGGGCACTGAAGCTTTCTTT.

The rearrangement joins TRBV19 to TRBJ2-3, with 7 bases lining up with TRBD1. From germline, CDR1 is LNHDA and CDR2 SQIVND (reference sequence). V was pared by 6 bases and J by 2 bases, with 8 bases of the junction left unmatched. This CDR3 comprises 15 residues. CDR3 sequence reads: CASRPRDRATDTQYF. The DNA for the CDR3 is TGTGCCAGTAGGCCCCGGGACAGAGCCACAGATACGCAGTATTTT.

The chain joins TRBV5-6 to TRBJ1-2; TRBD1 matches at 7 bases. CDR1 is SGHDT and CDR2 is YYEEEE in the germline V gene. The CDR3 extends over 16 amino acids. V was pared by 0 bases and J by 4 bases, with 9 bases of the junction left unmatched. The CDR3 here is CASSLAREGQTYGYTF. The CDR3 nucleotides read TGTGCCAGCAGCTTGGCCCGGGAGGGACAGACCTATGGCTACACCTTC.

The gene calls are TRBV5-1 and TRBJ2-5, with D possibly matching TRBD1 (6 bases). The J call may be in error: the DNA end matches TRBJ2-7 better. Germline values: CDR1 SGHRS, CDR2 YFSETQ. This CDR3 spans 15 amino acids. CDR3 protein: CASSLVQGAGYEQYF. For the CDR3, the DNA is TGCGCCAGCAGCTTGGTACAGGGCGCTGGCTACGAGCAGTACTTC.

The genes are TRBV6-1 and TRBJ2-7; 7 positions match TRBD1. The CDR3 is 14 amino acids. V trimming: 4 bases; J trimming: 3 bases; junction bases outside the gene matches: 6. Germline lookup yields CDR1 MNHNS and CDR2 SASEGT. CDR3 in amino acids: CASSVRDSGYEQYF. Here the CDR3 DNA reads TGTGCCAGCAGTGTCCGGGACAGCGGCTACGAGCAGTACTTC.

This clone occurred a few times. The rearrangement links TRBV25-1 to TRBJ1-1; D remains unclear. Germline CDR1 and CDR2: MGHDK and SYGVNS. Trimming took 1 base from V and 1 from J, leaving 10 bases between them. The CDR3 is 15 residues long. The CDR3 reads CASSESWAGNTEAFF. The CDR3 bases are TGTGCCAGCAGTGAATCCTGGGCAGGGAACACTGAAGCTTTCTTT.

The gene calls are TRBV7-9 and TRBJ2-2; 8 bases align to TRBD1. This CDR3 has 15 amino acids. Germline values: CDR1 SEHNR, CDR2 FQNEAQ (reference sequence). The trim removed 2 bases at V and 6 bases at J, leaving 5 bases unmatched. The CDR3 nucleotides read TGTGCCAGCAGCTTACCCGGGACAGGCCCCGGGGAGCTGTTTTTT. It is translated as CASSLPGTGPGELFF.

The chain links TRBV7-2 to TRBJ1-2, with TRBD1 as a possible D gene (6 bases). CDR1 is SGHTA, CDR2 FQGNSA, per germline. CDR3 length: 14 amino acids. Trimming left V 2 bases short and J 5 bases short, with 12 bases between. CDR3 DNA sequence: TGTGCCAGCAGCTTAATACAGGGATCATATGGCTACACCTTC. Translated: CASSLIQGSYGYTF.

The chain joins TRBV11-2 to TRBJ2-7; 12 bases are shared with TRBD2. Trimming took 5 bases from V and 2 from J; bases not matched to a gene: 10. From germline, CDR1 is SGHAT and CDR2 FQNNGV. The CDR3 loop spans 17 amino acids. The CDR3 reads CASSHYLAGGIPYEQYF. CDR3 DNA: TGTGCCAGCAGCCATTATCTAGCGGGGGGGATTCCCTACGAGCAGTACTTC. Combining the CDR3 with reference TRBV11-2 and TRBJ2-7 gives the whole variable domain EAGVAQSPRYKIIEKRQSVAFWCNPISGHATLYWYQQILGQGPKLLIQFQNNGVVDDSQLPKDRFSAERLKGVDSTLKIQPAKLEDSAVYLCASSHYLAGGIPYEQYFGPGTRLTVT.

The CDR3 DNA is TGTGCCATCCAAGACAGAAATCAGCCCCAGCATTTT. As protein: CAIQDRNQPQHF. The chain is built from TRBV5-4 and TRBJ1-5, with D maybe TRBD1 (5 bases). The CDR3 is 12 residues long. CDR1 SGHNT and CDR2 YYREEE come from the germline V gene (reference sequence). Trimming removed 9 bases from V and 4 bases from J, with 11 bases in between.

This clone occurred once. The CDR3 DNA follows: TGTGCCAGCAGGACCGATACAGGGTATCTCAATTCACCCCTCCACTTT. Translated, it gives CASRTDTGYLNSPLHF. The chain joins TRBV2 to TRBJ1-6; possible D gene TRBD1, 6 bases. Germline CDR1 is SNHLY and CDR2 is FYNNEI. Trimming cost V 6 bases and J 7 bases, with 19 bases left between them. The CDR3 sequence is 16 residues long.

This chain connects TRBV5-1 to TRBJ2-6; D might be TRBD1 (6 bases). CDR3 length: 17 amino acids. Deletions cut 1 base from V and 1 base from J, with 12 bases between. The germline V gene has CDR1 SGHRS and CDR2 YFSETQ. CDR3 DNA: TGCGCCAGCAGCTTGCCCGGGACATCGTCTGGGGCCAACGTCCTGACTTTC. This sequence encodes CASSLPGTSSGANVLTF.

The chain links TRBV10-3 to TRBJ1-2; D unresolved. Germline lookup yields CDR1 ENHRY and CDR2 SYGVKD. V shed 5 bases and J shed 7 bases, with 8 bases lying between them. The CDR3 contains 11 residues. This CDR3 reads CAISLGCGYTF. In DNA, the CDR3 is TGTGCCATCAGTTTGGGCTGTGGCTACACCTTC.

The chain is built from TRBV2 and TRBJ1-4; TRBD1 matches 7 bases. From germline, CDR1 is SNHLY and CDR2 FYNNEI. Trimming cost V 5 bases and J 5 bases; bases outside gene matches: 8. The CDR3 totals 15 residues. CDR3 nucleotide sequence: TGTGCCAGCAGTTGGACAGGACCCCTCAATGAAAAACTGTTTTTT. Amino acid sequence: CASSWTGPLNEKLFF.

The chain carries TRBV5-1 and TRBJ2-1; 8 bases match TRBD1. CDR1 is SGHRS and CDR2 is YFSETQ in the germline V gene. The CDR3 totals 13 residues. V dropped 4 bases and J dropped 9; count of bases not matched to a gene: 6. The CDR3 loop is CASSPGQATEQFF. The DNA for the CDR3 is TGCGCCAGCAGCCCGGGACAGGCCACTGAGCAGTTCTTC.

V gene TRBV9 combines with J gene TRBJ2-2; D is unclear. This CDR3 comprises 16 residues. Deletions cut 0 bases from V and 6 bases from J, with 15 bases between. The germline V gene encodes CDR1 SGDLS and CDR2 YYNGEE. The CDR3 here is CASSVGRRLDAGELFF. The CDR3 DNA reads as TGTGCCAGCAGCGTAGGGCGCAGGCTGGATGCCGGGGAGCTGTTTTTT.

The chain combines TRBV15 with TRBJ2-1; D unresolved. With 0 bases removed from V and 6 bases from J, the gap between germline ends came to 9 bases. This CDR3 has 14 amino acids. The germline gives CDR1 LNHNV, CDR2 YYDKDF (reference sequence). The CDR3 DNA sequence: TGTGCCACCAGCAGAGATGGCGGCAGCAATGAGCAGTTCTTC. Translated, it gives CATSRDGGSNEQFF.

J is TRBJ1-1 and V is TRBV5-6; the match to TRBD1 covers 11 bases. Trimming cost V 3 bases and J 3 bases; bases outside gene matches: 1. The CDR3 covers 14 residues. Germline V gives CDR1 SGHDT, CDR2 YYEEEE. This chain's CDR3 is CASSWDRGDTEAFF. CDR3 DNA: TGTGCCAGCAGCTGGGACAGGGGGGACACTGAAGCTTTCTTT.

The chain couples TRBV6-5 to TRBJ1-2; 10 nucleotides align to TRBD1. The germline gives CDR1 MNHEY, CDR2 SVGAGI. The CDR3 has 15 amino acids. With V trimmed by 2 bases and J by 5 bases, 5 bases remained unmatched. The CDR3 DNA reads as TGTGCCAGCAGTTACCCGGGACAGGGGAGATATGGCTACACCTTC. Translated, it gives CASSYPGQGRYGYTF.

CDR3 protein: CASSPGPGGYGYTF. CDR3 DNA sequence: TGTGCCAGCAGCCCCGGGCCGGGAGGGTATGGCTACACCTTC. The chain is built from TRBV11-2 and TRBJ1-2, with D unresolved. V was cut by 5 bases and J by 5 bases, with 15 bases left in between. CDR3 size: 14 residues. The V gene's germline CDR1 is SGHAT and CDR2 FQNNGV.

The V call is TRBV5-4, the J call TRBJ2-5, with TRBD1 as a possible D gene (6 bases). The J call may be mistaken, given a closer DNA end match to TRBJ2-7. CDR3 length: 13 amino acids. Germline V gives CDR1 SGHNT, CDR2 YYREEE (reference sequence). The CDR3 coding sequence is TGTGCCAGCAGCTTGGTAGGGGGCTACGAGCAGTACTTC. It yields the protein CASSLVGGYEQYF.

This chain's CDR3 is CASSDDRAETQYF. The CDR3, as DNA: TGTGCCAGCAGCGACGACAGGGCCGAGACCCAGTACTTC. V and J are TRBV2 and TRBJ2-5, with 7 bases matching TRBD1. J gave up 5 bases and V 6 bases, and 6 bases lay outside the gene matches. This CDR3 contains 13 residues. Germline V lookup: CDR1 SNHLY, CDR2 FYNNEI.

In the case of this clone: The junction departs from germline at one end; a sequencing error may be responsible. The chain uses TRBV30 and TRBJ1-3, with D perhaps TRBD1 (5 bases). The CDR3 is made up of 15 amino acids. Germline V gene data show CDR1 as GTSNPN and CDR2 as SVGIG (reference sequence). CDR3 protein: CAWSVTGAPGNTVYF. The CDR3 bases are TGTGCCTGGAGTGTGACTGGGGCGCCTGGAAACACCGTATATTTT.

In regard to this clone: Other DNA sequences within the sample encode an identical CDR3. The V and J genes are TRBV30 and TRBJ1-1, with TRBD1 matching 7 bases. Trimming removed 1 base from V and 2 bases from J; junction bases left unmatched: 1. Germline V lookup: CDR1 GTSNPN, CDR2 SVGIG (reference sequence). The CDR3 consists of 13 residues. Here the CDR3 DNA reads TGTGCCTGGAGTGGGGACAGAAACACTGAAGCTTTCTTT. Translated, it gives CAWSGDRNTEAFF.

This chain connects TRBV7-2 to TRBJ1-2, with D perhaps matching TRBD1 (5 bases). The ends were cut back, 2 bases at V and 7 bases at J, with 20 bases in the middle. CDR1 is SGHTA, CDR2 FQGNSA, per germline. The CDR3 totals 16 residues. CDR3 sequence reads: CASSLLGQGTPGGYTF. CDR3 sequence (DNA): TGTGCCAGCAGCTTACTCGGGCAGGGAACGCCGGGTGGCTACACCTTC.

Regarding this clone: Sequence at one end of the junction differs from germline and may be a read error. This chain joins TRBV7-9 and TRBJ2-7; tentatively, D is TRBD1 (5 bases). The CDR3 runs to 12 residues. Per the germline V gene, CDR1 is SEHNR and CDR2 is FQNEAQ (reference sequence). This CDR3 reads CSSSLTSGEQYF. CDR3 nucleotides: TGTTCCAGCAGCTTAACCTCAGGGGAGCAGTACTTC.

The CDR3 is CASSAGQGGNTGELFF. CDR3 DNA: TGTGCCAGCAGCGCGGGACAGGGTGGCAACACCGGGGAGCTGTTTTTT. This chain joins TRBV5-6 and TRBJ2-2; TRBD1 matches 9 bases. This CDR3 is built from 16 residues. CDR1 is SGHDT and CDR2 is YYEEEE in the germline V gene. Unmatched junction bases numbered 6, after V lost 4 bases and J lost 2 bases.

The V call is TRBV5-4, the J call TRBJ1-1, with 9 bases aligning to TRBD1. The length of the CDR3 is 15 residues. Germline V lookup: CDR1 SGHNT, CDR2 YYREEE (reference sequence). The V and J ends lost 4 bases and 4 bases, in that order; junction bases with no gene match: 8. The CDR3 spells CASSMGQGMGTEAFF. The CDR3 DNA reads as TGTGCCAGCAGCATGGGACAGGGAATGGGCACTGAAGCTTTCTTT.

This chain joins TRBV2 and TRBJ2-2, with TRBD2 matching 7 bases. The CDR3 is made up of 14 amino acids. V was clipped by 8 bases and J by 1 base; unmatched bases: 4. Germline V gene sequence: CDR1 SNHLY, CDR2 FYNNEI. CDR3 amino acids: CASVAGVNTGELFF. The CDR3 DNA is TGTGCCAGCGTCGCGGGGGTGAACACCGGGGAGCTGTTTTTT.

The chain is built from TRBV20-1 and TRBJ1-2; possible D gene TRBD1, 6 bases. The germline V and J ends were trimmed by 4 bases and 7 bases, with 10 bases remaining between them. The CDR3 length is 11 residues. From germline, CDR1 is DFQATT and CDR2 SNEGSKA (reference sequence). The CDR3, as DNA: TGCAGTGCTACAACAGGGACTGGCTACACCTTC. As protein: CSATTGTGYTF.